The rows below give T cell receptor beta chains drawn from one sample of a study of chemoradiotherapy in HPV16-positive cancers. Generated by immunoSEQ multiplex PCR, the TCRdb table keeps only in-frame clones and is missing some. The data hold tens of thousands of clones, with more than 90% observed a single time. The input for sequencing was blood, taken from a patient who underwent chemoradiotherapy. The source of these receptors is a human donor with HPV-associated anogenital cancer. CDR3s include the opening cysteine and the closing phenylalanine or tryptophan. The order of the fields is CDR3 DNA, CDR3 protein, J gene, V gene, D gene, clone size. D genes are given only for firm matches. Expanded clones are given a class, and other clones once, few, many or no size at all.

DNA: TGTGCCAGCAGCCGGATATTTTTTAACTATGGCTACACCTTC; CDR3: CASSRIFFNYGYTF; J: TRBJ1-2; V: TRBV7-9; D: -; size: large
DNA: TGTGCCAGCAGCTTGGTCAGAAATACCTACTATGGCTACACCTTC; CDR3: CASSLVRNTYYGYTF; J: TRBJ1-2; V: TRBV5-6; D: -; size: -
DNA: TGTGCCACAACACCGAGGGAGAGCTCCTATAATTCACCCCTCCACTTT; CDR3: CATTPRESSYNSPLHF; J: TRBJ1-6; V: TRBV19; D: -; size: few
DNA: TGTGCCAGCAGCCAAGTTCCGATTGTGAACACTGAAGCTTTCTTT; CDR3: CASSQVPIVNTEAFF; J: TRBJ1-1; V: TRBV4-2; D: -; size: -
DNA: TGTGCCAGCAGCGGTACAGGGGAGGGTCAGCCCCAGCATTTT; CDR3: CASSGTGEGQPQHF; J: TRBJ1-5; V: TRBV7-2; D: TRBD1; size: -
DNA: TGCGCCAGCAGCCAATTCCAGACAGGGGGCGCCTCGATAAGCACAGATACGCAGTATTTT; CDR3: CASSQFQTGGASISTDTQYF; J: TRBJ2-3; V: TRBV4-3; D: TRBD1; size: -
DNA: TGTGCCAGCAGCTTCTGGACTGGAGAGACCCAGTACTTC; CDR3: CASSFWTGETQYF; J: TRBJ2-5; V: TRBV7-8; D: -; size: once
DNA: TGTGCCAGCAAATCAGGACTAGCGGTAAACACCGGGGAGCTGTTTTTT; CDR3: CASKSGLAVNTGELFF; J: TRBJ2-2; V: TRBV27; D: TRBD2; size: -
DNA: TGTGCCAGCAGCCGAGGGAGCTCCTATAATTCACCCCTCCACTTT; CDR3: CASSRGSSYNSPLHF; J: TRBJ1-6; V: TRBV5-6; D: -; size: few
DNA: TGTGCCAGCAGTTACTCGGGCAGCTCCTACGAGCAGTACTTC; CDR3: CASSYSGSSYEQYF; J: TRBJ2-7; V: TRBV6-6; D: -; size: -
DNA: TGTGCCAGCAGCTGGGGACCTCCCACAGATACGCAGTATTTT; CDR3: CASSWGPPTDTQYF; J: TRBJ2-3; V: TRBV7-3; D: -; size: -
DNA: TGTGCCAGCAGCCCTCAGGGACGTGACACTGAAGCTTTCTTT; CDR3: CASSPQGRDTEAFF; J: TRBJ1-1; V: TRBV7-8; D: -; size: -
DNA: TGTGCCTGGAACCCCGTTGGCGGGATGTCGGGCTCCTACGAGCAGTACTTC; CDR3: CAWNPVGGMSGSYEQYF; J: TRBJ2-7; V: TRBV30; D: -; size: -
DNA: TGTGCCAGCAGTTCAACCCAGGGAGGTTATGCAGATACGCAGTATTTT; CDR3: CASSSTQGGYADTQYF; J: TRBJ2-3; V: TRBV5-8; D: -; size: -
DNA: TGTGCCTGGAAGAAATTGACAGGGTCGGGTTTTGGAGCTGGGGCCAACGTCCTGACTTTC; CDR3: CAWKKLTGSGFGAGANVLTF; J: TRBJ2-6; V: TRBV30; D: TRBD1; size: -
DNA: TGCGCCAGCAGCTTACAGGGAGTTGGATCCTACGAGCAGTACTTC; CDR3: CASSLQGVGSYEQYF; J: TRBJ2-7; V: TRBV5-1; D: -; size: -
DNA: TGTGCCAGCAGCTTACACACGGGGACCCCCTACGAGCAGTACTTC; CDR3: CASSLHTGTPYEQYF; J: TRBJ2-7; V: TRBV11-2; D: -; size: -
DNA: TGTGCCAGCAGTTTATCGGACGCTGCCTACGAGCAGTACTTC; CDR3: CASSLSDAAYEQYF; J: TRBJ2-7; V: TRBV27; D: -; size: -
DNA: TGTGCCAGTAGTCGAGGGACAGGGGGCGGAGATACGCAGTATTTT; CDR3: CASSRGTGGGDTQYF; J: TRBJ2-3; V: TRBV19; D: TRBD1; size: -
DNA: TGTGCCAGCAGCCGATTCGGGGGTGAGCAGTTCTTC; CDR3: CASSRFGGEQFF; J: TRBJ2-1; V: TRBV7-9; D: -; size: -
DNA: TGCGCCAGCAGCCGGGACGACGTAGAGACCCAGTACTTC; CDR3: CASSRDDVETQYF; J: TRBJ2-5; V: TRBV4-3; D: -; size: once
DNA: TGTGCCAGCAGTTTCGGTTCAGAGACTGAAGCTTTCTTT; CDR3: CASSFGSETEAFF; J: TRBJ1-1; V: TRBV28; D: -; size: -
DNA: TGTGCCAGCAGCTTAACTTACGGAGCACTTCTCGAGCAGTACTTC; CDR3: CASSLTYGALLEQYF; J: TRBJ2-7; V: TRBV11-2; D: -; size: once
DNA: TGTGCCAGCAGCTCGGGACAGGACCCCTACGAGCAGTACTTC; CDR3: CASSSGQDPYEQYF; J: TRBJ2-7; V: TRBV7-9; D: TRBD1; size: -
DNA: TGTGCCAGCAGCTTAGTTGGGGGATCGGACACTGAAGCTTTCTTT; CDR3: CASSLVGGSDTEAFF; J: TRBJ1-1; V: TRBV7-9; D: -; size: -
DNA: TGTGCCAGCCGGCAACCTAACTATGGCTACACCTTC; CDR3: CASRQPNYGYTF; J: TRBJ1-2; V: TRBV28; D: -; size: -